This TCR beta chain was retrieved from a study of cytomegalovirus exposure and HLA in healthy donors. About this clone: Its antigen is not known.

Study-wide points: A later analysis found TCR association rates differed by HLA locus, highest for DRB1 and lowest for HLA-C.

Vbeta (60) and Jbeta (13) primers were used in the PCR. The assay was immunoSEQ multiplex PCR, and TCRdb's table has in-frame clones only and misses some. The sample is made up of roughly 51,000 clones, and the top ten hold approximately 9.9% of it. V was shortened by 5 bases and J by 6 bases, with 20 bases between the two germline ends. The CDR3 runs 15 residues. Germline V gene data show CDR1 as MGHRA and CDR2 as YSYEKL. This receptor was identified in a woman between 50 and 59 years old in good health and CMV-seropositive. Sequencing input: PBMCs. The V gene is TRBV4-1, the J gene TRBJ2-7; tentative D call: TRBD2 (7 bases). The CDR3: CASSEGGGNPVEQYF. The CDR3 nucleotides are TGCGCCAGCAGCGAGGGGGGGGGCAATCCAGTCGAGCAGTACTTC.